The 5 T cell receptor beta chains listed next were all sequenced from one sample in a study of neurological immune-mediated disorders (dated by TCRdb to between 2018 and 2021). Library construction relied on 5' RACE. The sequencing machine was an Illumina HiSeq 2500. The raw public data were reprocessed by TCRdb itself: fastp quality trimming at Q25, MiXCR clonotype calling, in-frame beta chains only. Rows are unified per CDR3 protein, each entry keeping the most common DNA and genes. In this sample the table shows 25,000 to 35,000 distinct CDR3 sequences, 15% of which occur a single time. 25% to 30% of the sample is held by the ten biggest clonotypes. Specimen: PBMCs. Source of these receptors: a man between 65 and 85 years old in good health.

This clonotype has a single count. The chain uses TRBV7-3 and TRBJ2-5, with D tentatively TRBD1 or TRBD2 (5 bases each). This CDR3 region has 15 residues. Germline V CDR1 and CDR2: SGHTA, FQGTGA. V was trimmed by 1 base and J by 8 bases, leaving 17 bases between them. In DNA form, the CDR3 reads TGTGCCAGCAGCTTAATCAGCGGTGGGGCGGATACCCAGTACTTC. Its protein product is CASSLISGGADTQYF.

This clonotype was counted many times. This sequence joins TRBV7-9 and TRBJ2-5, with D perhaps TRBD1 (6 bases). V was cut by 5 bases and J by 0 bases, with 13 bases left in between. The CDR3 has 15 residues. In germline, CDR1 is SEHNR, CDR2 FQNEAQ (reference sequence). As DNA, the CDR3 is TGTGCCAGCAGCCCCTCCAAGGGGGACCAAGAGACCCAGTACTTC. Its protein product is CASSPSKGDQETQYF.

The table lists this clonotype with a few counts. For the CDR3, the DNA is TGTGCCAGCAGCTTGCTGGGAGGACCCCAGCATTTT. Amino acids: CASSLLGGPQHF. The chain links TRBV5-5 to TRBJ1-5, with D unclear. This CDR3 is built from 12 residues. Trimming stripped 1 base from V and 10 bases from J, with 9 bases between. From germline, CDR1 is SGHKS and CDR2 YYEKEE (reference sequence).

This clonotype has a count of ten or more. DNA for the CDR3: TGTGCCAGCAGGACCGGGACAGGATACTACGAGCAGTACTTC. Its protein product is CASRTGTGYYEQYF. V is TRBV25-1 and J is TRBJ2-7; the match to TRBD1 covers 8 bases. The CDR3 covers 14 residues. With V trimmed by 6 bases and J by 3 bases, 7 bases remained unmatched. Germline V gene data show CDR1 as MGHDK and CDR2 as SYGVNS.

This clonotype was recorded many times. The chain joins TRBV5-6 to TRBJ2-1; 11 nucleotides align to TRBD2. This CDR3 is built from 18 residues. The J segment lost 4 bases and the V segment lost 2 bases, leaving 11 bases of the junction unmatched. Germline V gene lookup returns CDR1 SGHDT and CDR2 YYEEEE. CDR3 DNA: TGTGCCAGCAGCTTCGGACTAGCGGGCGCCGGATCATACAATGAGCAGTTCTTC. Protein product: CASSFGLAGAGSYNEQFF.